This T cell receptor beta chain is from a study of cytomegalovirus exposure and HLA in healthy donors. PCR was performed using 60 Vbeta and 13 Jbeta primers. Assay: immunoSEQ multiplex PCR; the TCRdb copy retains only in-frame clones and omits some. The sample includes tens of thousands of clones, 84% of them seen just once. This TCR was sampled from a man between 65 and 80 years old in good health and CMV-seropositive. Input material: PBMCs.

The CDR3 coding sequence is TGTGCCAGCAGTAACAGGGGGCGAGGCTACACCTTC. Translating it yields CASSNRGRGYTF. The chain uses TRBV25-1 and TRBJ1-2; 9 bases line up with TRBD1. The CDR3 extends over 12 amino acids. With 5 bases clipped from V and 8 bases from J, the junction kept 3 bases outside the gene matches. The germline V gene has CDR1 MGHDK and CDR2 SYGVNS.